Listed below are T cell receptor beta chains from one sample, sequenced in a study of blood T cell repertoires in COVID-19. Only in-frame clones appear in the TCRdb table, and some are missing; sequencing was by immunoSEQ multiplex PCR. The repertoire consists of about 380,000 clones, with 70% to 90% occurring once and the leading ten covering 1.3%. Sequenced sample: PBMCs or T cells enriched from blood (not recorded which). The receptors stem from a man aged 25 to 45 who had recovered from COVID-19. Each CDR3 is given with its conserved first and last residue. The D gene is left open where the match is weak. Some rows mark clone size as missing; the rest say once, few, many or name a class of expanded clone.

d_gene: -
abundance: -
j_gene: TRBJ1-3
v_gene: TRBV3-1/TRBV3-2
CDR3aa: CASSQDRLHSGNTIYF
CDR3nt: TGTGCCAGCAGCCAAGATCGACTCCACTCTGGAAACACCATATATTTT

d_gene: TRBD1
abundance: few
j_gene: TRBJ1-1
v_gene: TRBV11-2
CDR3aa: CASSSRPGGGPKGF
CDR3nt: TGTGCCAGCAGCTCCCGTCCGGGAGGGGGCCCAAAGGGCTTT

d_gene: -
abundance: -
j_gene: TRBJ1-2
v_gene: TRBV5-6
CDR3aa: CASSLHRVGAYGYTF
CDR3nt: TGTGCCAGCAGCCTTCACAGGGTAGGGGCCTATGGCTACACCTTC

d_gene: -
abundance: -
j_gene: TRBJ1-4
v_gene: TRBV29-1
CDR3aa: CSVAWGTSNEKLFF
CDR3nt: TGCAGCGTTGCCTGGGGGACAAGTAATGAAAAACTGTTTTTT

d_gene: -
abundance: -
j_gene: TRBJ1-2
v_gene: TRBV6-2/TRBV6-3
CDR3aa: CASSYGGVTGYTF
CDR3nt: TGTGCCAGCAGTTACGGCGGGGTTACTGGCTACACCTTC

d_gene: -
abundance: -
j_gene: TRBJ1-2
v_gene: TRBV6-6
CDR3aa: CASSYLVRELGPF
CDR3nt: TGTGCCAGCAGTTACCTAGTAAGGGAGCTCGGCCCCTTC

d_gene: -
abundance: -
j_gene: TRBJ1-1
v_gene: TRBV7-8
CDR3aa: CASSLSRLNTEAFF
CDR3nt: TGTGCCAGCAGCTTATCGCGGCTGAACACTGAAGCTTTCTTT

d_gene: -
abundance: -
j_gene: TRBJ1-2
v_gene: TRBV7-9
CDR3aa: CASSLGGRKGSYTF
CDR3nt: TGTGCCAGCAGCTTAGGGGGCAGGAAGGGGAGCTACACCTTC

d_gene: -
abundance: -
j_gene: TRBJ1-2
v_gene: TRBV14
CDR3aa: CASSPSGELGGYTF
CDR3nt: TGTGCCAGCAGCCCCTCAGGGGAACTTGGCGGCTACACCTTC

d_gene: -
abundance: -
j_gene: TRBJ1-3
v_gene: TRBV21-1
CDR3aa: CASSKDVRDRGPDSGNTIYF
CDR3nt: TGTGCCAGCAGCAAAGACGTGAGGGACAGGGGTCCCGACTCTGGAAACACCATATATTTT

d_gene: -
abundance: -
j_gene: TRBJ1-5
v_gene: TRBV12-1
CDR3aa: CASSDREQGDQPQHF
CDR3nt: TGTGCCAGCAGCGACCGGGAACAGGGAGATCAGCCCCAGCATTTT

d_gene: -
abundance: -
j_gene: TRBJ1-6
v_gene: TRBV27
CDR3aa: CASSLARGSPLHF
CDR3nt: TGTGCCAGCAGTTTAGCTCGGGGTTCACCCCTCCACTTT

d_gene: TRBD2
abundance: -
j_gene: TRBJ2-1
v_gene: TRBV30
CDR3aa: CAWSRPLRGGLNEQFF
CDR3nt: TGTGCCTGGAGTAGACCCTTGCGGGGGGGCCTCAATGAGCAGTTCTTC

d_gene: -
abundance: -
j_gene: TRBJ1-2
v_gene: TRBV19
CDR3aa: CASSISRNYGYTF
CDR3nt: TGTGCCAGTAGTATAAGCAGGAACTATGGCTACACCTTC

d_gene: TRBD1
abundance: -
j_gene: TRBJ2-1
v_gene: TRBV30
CDR3aa: CAWSGDSSSYNEQFF
CDR3nt: TGTGCCTGGAGTGGGGACAGCAGCTCCTACAATGAGCAGTTCTTC

d_gene: -
abundance: -
j_gene: TRBJ2-3
v_gene: TRBV5-1
CDR3aa: CASSFRAQSADTQYF
CDR3nt: TGCGCCAGCAGCTTTAGAGCGCAGAGCGCAGATACGCAGTATTTT

d_gene: -
abundance: once
j_gene: TRBJ1-2
v_gene: TRBV5-1
CDR3aa: CASSSDRLGYTF
CDR3nt: TGCGCCAGCAGCTCCGACAGGCTTGGCTACACCTTC

d_gene: -
abundance: -
j_gene: TRBJ1-1
v_gene: TRBV7-9
CDR3aa: CASSPRGTPNTEAFF
CDR3nt: TGTGCCAGCAGCCCTAGAGGGACACCGAACACTGAAGCTTTCTTT

d_gene: -
abundance: -
j_gene: TRBJ1-3
v_gene: TRBV5-5
CDR3aa: CASTLFGDSGNTIYF
CDR3nt: TGTGCCAGCACCCTATTCGGAGACTCTGGAAACACCATATATTTT

d_gene: TRBD2
abundance: -
j_gene: TRBJ2-2
v_gene: TRBV3-1/TRBV3-2
CDR3aa: CASSQERLAGDLRTGELFF
CDR3nt: TGTGCCAGCAGCCAAGAGAGACTAGCGGGGGACCTCAGGACCGGGGAGCTGTTTTTT

d_gene: -
abundance: -
j_gene: TRBJ1-4
v_gene: TRBV12-5
CDR3aa: CASGPDRFNEKLFF
CDR3nt: TGTGCTAGTGGTCCTGACAGGTTTAATGAAAAACTGTTTTTT

d_gene: TRBD2
abundance: -
j_gene: TRBJ2-2
v_gene: TRBV30
CDR3aa: CAWSGLAGAGNTGELFF
CDR3nt: TGTGCCTGGAGTGGGTTAGCGGGGGCCGGGAACACCGGGGAGCTGTTTTTT

d_gene: TRBD1
abundance: -
j_gene: TRBJ1-3
v_gene: TRBV9
CDR3aa: CASSARDRGRGNTIYF
CDR3nt: TGTGCCAGCAGCGCTCGGGACAGGGGGCGCGGAAACACCATATATTTT

d_gene: TRBD1
abundance: -
j_gene: TRBJ1-2
v_gene: TRBV5-1
CDR3aa: CASSPQPTGEIGYTF
CDR3nt: TGCGCCAGCAGCCCACAACCGACAGGGGAGATTGGCTACACCTTC

d_gene: TRBD1
abundance: -
j_gene: TRBJ1-1
v_gene: TRBV11-2
CDR3aa: CASSRTGAYSEAFF
CDR3nt: TGTGCCAGCAGTCGGACAGGAGCATATTCTGAAGCTTTCTTT

d_gene: -
abundance: -
j_gene: TRBJ1-3
v_gene: TRBV5-1
CDR3aa: CASGLQGHSSGNTIYF
CDR3nt: TGCGCCAGCGGTTTACAGGGCCATAGCTCTGGAAACACCATATATTTT

d_gene: TRBD1
abundance: -
j_gene: TRBJ1-2
v_gene: TRBV6-5
CDR3aa: CASSARGRGYGYTF
CDR3nt: TGTGCCAGCAGCGCCAGGGGGCGCGGCTATGGCTACACCTTC

d_gene: TRBD1
abundance: -
j_gene: TRBJ1-6
v_gene: TRBV5-6
CDR3aa: CASSLGQGFAYNSPLHF
CDR3nt: TGTGCCAGCAGCTTGGGACAGGGTTTCGCCTATAATTCACCCCTCCACTTT

d_gene: TRBD2
abundance: -
j_gene: TRBJ2-3
v_gene: TRBV5-5
CDR3aa: CASSFLAGVPTDTQYF
CDR3nt: TGTGCCAGCAGCTTTCTCGCGGGGGTTCCCACAGATACGCAGTATTTT